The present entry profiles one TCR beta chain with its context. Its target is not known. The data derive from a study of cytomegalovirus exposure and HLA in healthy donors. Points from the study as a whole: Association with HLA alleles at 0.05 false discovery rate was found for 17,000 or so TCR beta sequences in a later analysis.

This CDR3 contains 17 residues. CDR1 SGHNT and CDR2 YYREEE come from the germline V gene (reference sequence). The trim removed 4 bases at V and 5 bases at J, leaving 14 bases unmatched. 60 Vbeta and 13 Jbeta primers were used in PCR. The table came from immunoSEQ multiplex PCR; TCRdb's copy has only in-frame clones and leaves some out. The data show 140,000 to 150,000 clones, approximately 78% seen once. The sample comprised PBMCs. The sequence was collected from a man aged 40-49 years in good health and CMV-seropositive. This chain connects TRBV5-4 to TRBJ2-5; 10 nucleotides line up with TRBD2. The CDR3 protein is CASSQGLAAIEGETQYF. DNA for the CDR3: TGTGCCAGCAGCCAAGGACTAGCGGCCATTGAAGGGGAGACCCAGTACTTC.